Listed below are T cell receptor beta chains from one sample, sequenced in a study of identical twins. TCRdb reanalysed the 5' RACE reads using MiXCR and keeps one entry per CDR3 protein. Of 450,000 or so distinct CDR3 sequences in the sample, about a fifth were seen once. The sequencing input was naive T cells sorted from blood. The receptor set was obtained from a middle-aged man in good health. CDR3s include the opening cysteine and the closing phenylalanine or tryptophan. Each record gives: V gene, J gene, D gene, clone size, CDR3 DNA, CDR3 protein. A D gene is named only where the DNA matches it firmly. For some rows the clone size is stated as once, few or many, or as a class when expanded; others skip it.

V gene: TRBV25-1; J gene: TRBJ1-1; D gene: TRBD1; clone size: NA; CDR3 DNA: TGTGCCAGCAGTAAGGACAGGGTGAGCACTGAAGCTTTCTTT; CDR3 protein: CASSKDRVSTEAFF
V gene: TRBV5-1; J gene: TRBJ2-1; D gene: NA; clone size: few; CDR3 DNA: TGCGCCAGCAGCTTAAGGGACGGGGATGAGCAGTTCTTC; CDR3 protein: CASSLRDGDEQFF
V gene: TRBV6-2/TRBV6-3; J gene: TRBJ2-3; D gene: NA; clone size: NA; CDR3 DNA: TGTGCCAGCAGTTATAATCCGGGGGCGAGCACAGATACGCAGTATTTT; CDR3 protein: CASSYNPGASTDTQYF
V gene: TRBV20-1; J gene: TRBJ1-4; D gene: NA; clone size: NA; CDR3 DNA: TGCAGTGCACCGGGACGGCCGGACGGTGAAAAACTGTTTTTT; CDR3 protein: CSAPGRPDGEKLFF
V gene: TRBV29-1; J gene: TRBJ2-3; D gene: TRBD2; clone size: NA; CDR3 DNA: TGCAGCGTTTTGAACCGGGAGGTGAGCACAGATACGCAGTATTTT; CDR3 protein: CSVLNREVSTDTQYF
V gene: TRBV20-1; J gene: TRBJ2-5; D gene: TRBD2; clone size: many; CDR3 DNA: TGCAGTGCACTTCGACTAGCGGGAGGGGGACAAGAGACCCAGTACTTC; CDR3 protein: CSALRLAGGGQETQYF
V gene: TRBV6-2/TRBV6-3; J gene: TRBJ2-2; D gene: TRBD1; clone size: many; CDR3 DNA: TGTGCCAGCAGTCAACAGGGGTCCGGGGAGCTGTTTTTT; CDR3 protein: CASSQQGSGELFF
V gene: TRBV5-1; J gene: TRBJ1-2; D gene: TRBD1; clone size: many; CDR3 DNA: TGCGCCAGCAGCTTAATAACAGGGGGGATCGGCTATGGCTACACCTTC; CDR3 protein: CASSLITGGIGYGYTF
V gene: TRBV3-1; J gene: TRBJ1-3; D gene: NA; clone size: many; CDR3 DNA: TGTGCCAGCAGCCAACGCGGGGGCCCCACCTCTGGAAACACCATATATTTT; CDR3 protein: CASSQRGGPTSGNTIYF
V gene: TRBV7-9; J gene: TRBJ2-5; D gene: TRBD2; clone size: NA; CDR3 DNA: TGTGCCAGCAGCCCGGGGACTACGCGACAAGAGACCCAGTACTTC; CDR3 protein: CASSPGTTRQETQYF
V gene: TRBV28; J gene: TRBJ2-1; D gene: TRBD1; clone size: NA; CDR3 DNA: TGTGCCAGCAGTCTCGGCCGGGACAGGGGGGACAATGAGCAGTTCTTC; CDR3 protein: CASSLGRDRGDNEQFF
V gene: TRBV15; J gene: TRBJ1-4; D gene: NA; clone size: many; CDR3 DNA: TGTGCCACCAGACCGTATGACAGGAATGAAAAACTGTTTTTT; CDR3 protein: CATRPYDRNEKLFF
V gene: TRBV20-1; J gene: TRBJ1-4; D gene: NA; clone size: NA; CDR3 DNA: TGCAGTGCTAGAGAGGGTGGGTCGGGTGAAAAACTGTTTTTT; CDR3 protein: CSAREGGSGEKLFF
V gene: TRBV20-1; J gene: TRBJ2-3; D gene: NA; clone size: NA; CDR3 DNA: TGCAGTGCTAGAGATCGAGTTGGTGGCGGGTGGCCTGGCACAGATACGCAGTATTTT; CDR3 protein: CSARDRVGGGWPGTDTQYF
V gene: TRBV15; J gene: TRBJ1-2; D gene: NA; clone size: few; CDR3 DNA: TGTGCCACCAGCAGAGATTTCTCACCTCGATCGGGGGAGGACAGATTCTATGGCTACACCTTC; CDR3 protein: CATSRDFSPRSGEDRFYGYTF
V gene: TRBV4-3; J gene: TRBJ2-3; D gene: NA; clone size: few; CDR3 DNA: TGCGCCAGCAGCCTCATCGTCGAGTCACTCACAGATACGCAGTATTTT; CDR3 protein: CASSLIVESLTDTQYF
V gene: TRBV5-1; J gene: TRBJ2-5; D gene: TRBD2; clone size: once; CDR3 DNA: TGCGCCAGCAGCCCATTGGGGGGGATTCAAGAGACCCAGTACTTC; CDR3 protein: CASSPLGGIQETQYF
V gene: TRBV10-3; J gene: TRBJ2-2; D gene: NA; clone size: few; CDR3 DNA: TGTGCCATCAGAGACTCGGGACTGTCGAACACCGGGGAGCTGTTTTTT; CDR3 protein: CAIRDSGLSNTGELFF
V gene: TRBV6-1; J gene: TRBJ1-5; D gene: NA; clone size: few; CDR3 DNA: TGTGCCAGCAGTCCAGAAGGCGACAGTAGGAATCAGCCCCAGCATTTT; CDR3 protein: CASSPEGDSRNQPQHF
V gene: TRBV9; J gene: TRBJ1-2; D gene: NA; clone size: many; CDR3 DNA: TGTGCCAGCAGCGAGGGCCATGCGGGCTATGGCTACACCTTC; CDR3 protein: CASSEGHAGYGYTF
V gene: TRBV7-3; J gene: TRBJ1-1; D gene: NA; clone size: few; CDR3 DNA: TGTGCCAGCAGCTCAGAAGGAAAGCCTGAAGCTTTCTTT; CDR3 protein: CASSSEGKPEAFF
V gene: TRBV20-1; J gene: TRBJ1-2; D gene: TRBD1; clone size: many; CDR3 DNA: TGCAGTGCTAGGGAAACGGGACAGCGATTCGATGGCTACACCTTC; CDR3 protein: CSARETGQRFDGYTF
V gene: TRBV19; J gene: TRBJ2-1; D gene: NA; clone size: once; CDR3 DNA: TGTGCCAGTAGTATAGATCATTGGGGAGCGGAGATCGATGAGCAGTTCTTC; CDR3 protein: CASSIDHWGAEIDEQFF
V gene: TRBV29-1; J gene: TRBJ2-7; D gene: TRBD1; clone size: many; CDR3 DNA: TGCAGCGTTGTGGGAAACACAGGGGGCGCTTCCTACGAGCAGTACTTC; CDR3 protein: CSVVGNTGGASYEQYF
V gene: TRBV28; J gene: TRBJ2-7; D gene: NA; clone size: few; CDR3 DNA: TGTGCCAGCAGTTTTCCAGGTCCGATCTACGAGCAGTACTTC; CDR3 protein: CASSFPGPIYEQYF
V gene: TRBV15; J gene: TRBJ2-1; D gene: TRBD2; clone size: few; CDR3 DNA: TGTGCCACCAGCTCTTCTAGCGGGAGACTCGATGAGCAGTTCTTC; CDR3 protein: CATSSSSGRLDEQFF
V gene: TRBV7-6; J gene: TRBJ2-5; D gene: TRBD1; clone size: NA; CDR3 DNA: TGTGCCAGCAGTTCCTGGGACAGGGAGACCCAGTACTTC; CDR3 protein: CASSSWDRETQYF
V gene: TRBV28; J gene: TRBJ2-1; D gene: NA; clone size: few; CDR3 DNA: TGTGCCACCCTACTAGTGAATGAGCAGTTCTTC; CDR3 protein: CATLLVNEQFF
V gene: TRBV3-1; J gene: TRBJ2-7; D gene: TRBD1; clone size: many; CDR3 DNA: TGTGCCAGCAGCCTGAGGGGGCGCGTCTATAACGAGCAGTACTTC; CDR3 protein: CASSLRGRVYNEQYF